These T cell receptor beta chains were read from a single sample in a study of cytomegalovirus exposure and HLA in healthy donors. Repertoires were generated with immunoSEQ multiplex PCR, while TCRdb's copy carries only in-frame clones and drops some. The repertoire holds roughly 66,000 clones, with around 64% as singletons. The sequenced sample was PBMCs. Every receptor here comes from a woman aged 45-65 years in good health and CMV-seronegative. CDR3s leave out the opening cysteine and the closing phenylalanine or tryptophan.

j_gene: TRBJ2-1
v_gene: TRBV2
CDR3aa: ASSRPGQGDGEQF

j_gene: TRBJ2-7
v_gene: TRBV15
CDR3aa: ATSRARQGARVEQY

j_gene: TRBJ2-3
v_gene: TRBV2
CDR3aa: ASRRQSSTDTQY

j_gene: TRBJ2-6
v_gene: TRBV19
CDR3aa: ASSKTAGANVLT

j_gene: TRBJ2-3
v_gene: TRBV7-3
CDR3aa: ASSFQASGYTDTQY

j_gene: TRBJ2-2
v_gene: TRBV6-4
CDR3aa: ASSHRMGADTGELF

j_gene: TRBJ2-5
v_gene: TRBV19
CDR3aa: ASSIGGLAGGRETQY

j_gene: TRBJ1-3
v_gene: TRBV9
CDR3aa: ASSPSVAGSISGNTIY

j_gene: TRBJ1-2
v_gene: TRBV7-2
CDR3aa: ASSLANTAFTYGYT

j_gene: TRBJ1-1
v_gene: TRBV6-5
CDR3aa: ASSYVRDTEAF

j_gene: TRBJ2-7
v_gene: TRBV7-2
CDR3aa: ASSLSGSSYEQY

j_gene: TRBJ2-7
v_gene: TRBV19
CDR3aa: ASSTVVGASEQY

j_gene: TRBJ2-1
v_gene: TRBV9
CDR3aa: ASSPGRNEQF

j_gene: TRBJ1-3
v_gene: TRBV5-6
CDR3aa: ASCQGPGNTIY

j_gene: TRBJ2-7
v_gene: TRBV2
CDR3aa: ASTTGSPPYEQY

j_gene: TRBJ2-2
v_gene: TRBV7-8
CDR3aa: ASSLTGAGTGELF

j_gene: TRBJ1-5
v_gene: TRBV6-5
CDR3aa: ASSYSPSQPQH

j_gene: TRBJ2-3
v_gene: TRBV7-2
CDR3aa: ATRRGLGTDTQY

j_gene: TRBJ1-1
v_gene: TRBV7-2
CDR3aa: ASSLVVTTNTEAF

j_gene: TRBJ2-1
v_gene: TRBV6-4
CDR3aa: ASKQRSAGGYNEQF

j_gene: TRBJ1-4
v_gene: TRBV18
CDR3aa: ASSFAGSVEKLF

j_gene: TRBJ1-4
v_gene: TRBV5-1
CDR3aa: ASSPGGGAATNEKLF

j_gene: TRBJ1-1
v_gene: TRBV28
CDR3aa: ASSPPGQATRRDTEAF

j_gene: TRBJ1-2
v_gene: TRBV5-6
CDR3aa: ASSLGVFKEEPYGYT

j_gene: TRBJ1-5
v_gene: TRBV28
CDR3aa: ASSFSRGATNQPQH

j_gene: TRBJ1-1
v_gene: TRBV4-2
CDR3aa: ASSWDSGTEAF

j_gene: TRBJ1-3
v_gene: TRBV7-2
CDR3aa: ASSFVRGSGNTIY

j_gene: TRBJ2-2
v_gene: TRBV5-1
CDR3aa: ASSEQAGGNDAGELF

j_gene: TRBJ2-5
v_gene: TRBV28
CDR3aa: ASSHSGTSGFRETQY

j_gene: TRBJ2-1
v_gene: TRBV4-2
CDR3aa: ASSPRLISGPNNEQF

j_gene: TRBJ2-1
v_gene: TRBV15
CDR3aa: ATSRASGGKNEQF

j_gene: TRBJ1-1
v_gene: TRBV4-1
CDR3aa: ASSQVAENTEAF